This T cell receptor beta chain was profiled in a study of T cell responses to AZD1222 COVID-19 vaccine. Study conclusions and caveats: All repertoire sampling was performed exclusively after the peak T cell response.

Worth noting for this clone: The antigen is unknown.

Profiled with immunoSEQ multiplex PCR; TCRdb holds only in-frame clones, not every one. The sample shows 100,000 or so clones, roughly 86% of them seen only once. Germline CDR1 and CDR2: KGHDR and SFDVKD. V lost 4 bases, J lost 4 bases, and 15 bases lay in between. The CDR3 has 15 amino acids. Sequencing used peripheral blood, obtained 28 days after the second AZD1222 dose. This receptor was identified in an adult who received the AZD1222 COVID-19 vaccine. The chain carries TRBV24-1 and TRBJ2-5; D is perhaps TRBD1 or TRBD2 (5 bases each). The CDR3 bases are TGTGCCACCAGTGACCCCCACCGTGGGGGAGAGACCCAGTACTTC. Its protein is CATSDPHRGGETQYF.